This T cell receptor beta chain was sequenced during a study of Graves' ophthalmopathy and Graves' hyperthyroidism. About the research overall: Hyperthyroidism is called stable when no ophthalmopathy develops within 18 months of follow-up. Study-level results: It was with approximately 70% sensitivity and under 85% specificity that the model predicted ophthalmopathy progression.

The CDR3 is made up of 15 amino acids. The ends were cut back, 5 bases at V and 2 bases at J, with 15 bases in the middle. Germline V gives CDR1 SEHNR, CDR2 FQNEAQ (reference sequence). This clonotype came up many times. What it binds is unknown. TCR beta CDR3 regions were amplified from RNA transcripts. HTBI primers were employed in first-round RT-PCR, then a second-round multiplex PCR followed. From the multiplex PCR reads, TCRdb called clonotypes with MiXCR, one entry per CDR3 protein. The sample lists over a million distinct CDR3 sequences, roughly 35% occurring once. The chain joins TRBV7-9 to TRBJ2-5; D gene uncertain. Source material: peripheral blood or thyroid tissue (not recorded which). The receptor was derived from an adult man with Graves' hyperthyroidism. The CDR3 sequence: CASSHPPDGQETQYF. The CDR3 coding sequence is TGTGCCAGCAGCCACCCTCCCGACGGACAAGAGACCCAGTACTTC.